One and the same sample provided the 14 T cell receptor beta chains below, sequenced in a study of T cell repertoires in cytomegalovirus infection. The antigens of these receptors remain unknown. TCRdb recomputed calls from the reads with MiXCR, one row per CDR3 protein. The sample lists around 39,000 distinct CDR3 sequences; 52% were seen once. Sample: CD8+ T cells from cultured PBMCs, taken from culture after CMV antigen stimulation. Receptor source: a human donor in good health (CMV status not recorded). Some clones in this sample may be carry-over from other donors' samples.

This clonotype was counted only a few times. The CDR3 bases are TGTGCCAGCAGCTTTGGGACAAACGAGCAGTACTTC. This codes for CASSFGTNEQYF. The V and J genes are TRBV11-2 and TRBJ2-7; D might be TRBD1 (6 bases). This CDR3 spans 12 amino acids. Deletions cut 3 bases from V and 5 bases from J, with 8 bases between. The germline V gene has CDR1 SGHAT and CDR2 FQNNGV.

This clonotype was detected a few times. For the CDR3, the DNA is TGTGCCAGCAGTTCACGCCGGAACTCGAGCTCCTACGAGCAGTACTTC. It encodes CASSSRRNSSSYEQYF. This chain links TRBV27 with TRBJ2-7; D not certain. This CDR3 has 16 amino acids. Germline V lookup: CDR1 MNHEY, CDR2 SMNVEV (reference sequence). Trimming took off 4 bases at V and 0 bases at J, with 16 bases between the two ends.

V and J are TRBV7-2 and TRBJ2-7; D perhaps matches TRBD1 (6 bases). Between the trimmed V and J ends, which lost 2 bases and 3 bases, there was a span of 14 bases. The CDR3 is 15 residues long. Per the germline V gene, CDR1 is SGHTA and CDR2 is FQGNSA. In nucleotides, the CDR3 is TGTGCCAGCAGCTTACAAGACAGGATTAACTACGAGCAGTACTTC. As protein: CASSLQDRINYEQYF.

In its sample, this clonotype was seen once. This chain connects TRBV27 to TRBJ2-7; maybe TRBD2 (6 bases). Trimming pared 6 bases from V and 5 bases from J, leaving 17 bases between. The V gene's germline CDR1 is MNHEY and CDR2 SMNVEV (reference sequence). The CDR3 has 14 residues. Here the CDR3 DNA reads TGTGCCAGCAGACCCCCCGGGAGAAGACACGAGCAGTACTTC. Translation: CASRPPGRRHEQYF.

This clonotype has ten or more counts. This chain joins TRBV11-2 and TRBJ1-2, with D tentatively TRBD1 (5 bases). The CDR3 consists of 14 residues. Germline V gene sequence: CDR1 SGHAT, CDR2 FQNNGV. The V end was cut by 3 bases, the J end by 5 bases, with 13 bases between. The CDR3: CASSFSRGAYGYTF. The CDR3 DNA reads TGTGCCAGCAGCTTCTCTAGGGGCGCTTATGGCTACACCTTC.

This clonotype was seen more than once but under ten times. This sequence joins TRBV7-9 and TRBJ1-2, with D unresolved. Trimming removed 7 bases at V and 0 bases at J, with 12 bases between. This CDR3 is 14 amino acids long. From germline, CDR1 is SEHNR and CDR2 FQNEAQ (reference sequence). The CDR3 region is CASNPVQANYGYTF. In DNA, the CDR3 is TGTGCCAGCAACCCGGTTCAAGCTAACTATGGCTACACCTTC. Variable domain in full (rest from reference TRBV7-9 and TRBJ1-2): DTGVSQNPRHKITKRGQNVTFRCDPISEHNRLYWYRQTLGQGPEFLTYFQNEAQLEKSRLLSDRFSAERPKGSFSTLEIQRTEQGDSAMYLCASNPVQANYGYTFGSGTRLTVV.

V usage is TRBV7-9 and J usage is TRBJ1-3; D gene ambiguous. Germline assignment: CDR1 SEHNR and CDR2 FQNEAQ (reference sequence). The germline V and J ends were trimmed by 5 bases and 0 bases, with 14 bases remaining between them. CDR3 length: 16 amino acids. The CDR3 DNA reads as TGTGCCAGCAGCCCCCCTCAGGCGTACTCTGGAAACACCATATATTTT. Residues: CASSPPQAYSGNTIYF.

There are many counts of this clonotype. The chain recombines TRBV7-2 with TRBJ2-7; D is uncertain. The V gene's germline CDR1 is SGHTA and CDR2 FQGNSA. V gave up 5 bases and J gave up 0 bases, with 20 bases separating them. The CDR3 contains 17 residues. The CDR3 bases are TGTGCCAGCAGCCCTCTTGGGCGCACAGCGAGCTCCTACGAGCAGTACTTC. It codes for CASSPLGRTASSYEQYF.

The chain employs TRBV5-6 and TRBJ2-1; weak D call: TRBD1 (6 bases). The germline CDR1 and CDR2 sequences are SGHDT and YYEEEE. The V and J ends lost 0 bases and 10 bases respectively, with 8 bases between them. This CDR3 has 12 amino acids. CDR3 sequence (DNA): TGTGCCAGCAGCTTGGCCCAGGGGGAGCAGTTCTTC. Translation: CASSLAQGEQFF.

The rearrangement links TRBV5-1 to TRBJ1-4, with D unclear. Trimming shortened V by 4 bases and J by 0 bases, and 13 bases separated the two germline ends. There are 16 residues in the CDR3. CDR1 SGHRS and CDR2 YFSETQ come from the germline V gene. CDR3 coding DNA: TGCGCCAGCAGCACCGGCGGGAGTTCAACTAATGAAAAACTGTTTTTT. Amino acids: CASSTGGSSTNEKLFF.

The chain joins TRBV24-1 to TRBJ2-1; a possible D gene is TRBD2 (6 bases). The CDR3 runs 18 residues. Germline V gives CDR1 KGHDR, CDR2 SFDVKD. Trimming left V 3 bases short and J 2 bases short, with 19 bases between. The CDR3 reads CATSDRRGLTETYNEQFF. CDR3 DNA sequence: TGTGCCACCAGTGATCGCCGTGGACTAACCGAGACCTACAATGAGCAGTTCTTC.

The gene calls are TRBV27 and TRBJ2-6; D gene unclear. CDR1 and CDR2 from the germline V gene are MNHEY and SMNVEV (reference sequence). The CDR3 is made up of 13 amino acids. V was shortened by 5 bases and J by 0 bases, with 2 bases between the two germline ends. The DNA of the CDR3 is TGTGCCAGCAGTAGCTCTGGGGCCAACGTCCTGACTTTC. Protein: CASSSSGANVLTF.

This clonotype was picked up a small number of times. The V and J genes are TRBV7-2 and TRBJ1-2; 10 positions match TRBD1. The CDR3 covers 15 residues. J gave up 4 bases and V 4 bases, and 6 bases lay outside the gene matches. CDR1 SGHTA and CDR2 FQGNSA come from the germline V gene. For the CDR3, the DNA is TGTGCCAGCAGCTCGTCCCGGGACAGGGGCTATGGCTACACCTTC. Its protein is CASSSSRDRGYGYTF. Variable domain in full (rest from reference TRBV7-2 and TRBJ1-2): GAGVSQSPSNKVTEKGKDVELRCDPISGHTALYWYRQSLGQGLEFLIYFQGNSAPDKSGLPSDRFSAERTGGSVSTLTIQRTQQEDSAVYLCASSSSRDRGYGYTFGSGTRLTVV.

V is TRBV27 and J is TRBJ1-6; D remains ambiguous. V gave up 0 bases and J gave up 6 bases, with 9 bases separating them. The CDR3 has 15 amino acids. Germline values: CDR1 MNHEY, CDR2 SMNVEV (reference sequence). This chain's CDR3 is CASSLSVLRNSPLHF. The CDR3, as DNA: TGTGCCAGCAGTTTATCGGTACTTCGTAATTCACCCCTCCACTTT.